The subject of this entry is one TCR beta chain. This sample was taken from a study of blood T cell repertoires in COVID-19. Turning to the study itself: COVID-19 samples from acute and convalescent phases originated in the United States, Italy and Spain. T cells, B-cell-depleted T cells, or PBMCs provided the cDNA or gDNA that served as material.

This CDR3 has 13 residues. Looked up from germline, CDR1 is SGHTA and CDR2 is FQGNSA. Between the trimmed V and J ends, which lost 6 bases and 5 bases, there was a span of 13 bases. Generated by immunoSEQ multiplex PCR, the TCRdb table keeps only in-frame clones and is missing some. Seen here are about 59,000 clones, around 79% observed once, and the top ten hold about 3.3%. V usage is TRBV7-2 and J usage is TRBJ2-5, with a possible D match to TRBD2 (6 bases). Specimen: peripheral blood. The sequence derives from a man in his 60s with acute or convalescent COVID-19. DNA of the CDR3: TGTGCCAGCAGGTCTTATGCGGGGGAGACCCAGTACTTC. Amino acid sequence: CASRSYAGETQYF.